Sequencing of this T cell receptor beta chain was carried out in a study of graft-versus-host responses after intestinal transplantation. In the study overall: Multivisceral, liver-intestinal, or isolated intestinal transplants were performed in recipients. After anti-thymocyte globulin induction, recipients took tacrolimus and steroids for about 3 years. Study-level findings and limits: The marrow of recipients harbored GvH clones, and ileum or blood showed some of them first.

J lost 9 bases, V lost 8 bases, and 13 bases had no gene match. CDR1 and CDR2 (germline): GTSNPN, SVGIG (reference sequence). The CDR3 sequence is 14 residues long. The method was immunoSEQ multiplex PCR; TCRdb's version includes in-frame clones alone and lacks a portion of them. The sample carries approximately 89,000 clones, about 90% recorded once. To note about this clone: Its target is not known.

Sequencing was performed on unstimulated CD4+ T cells sorted from spleen or lymph node cells, taken before intestinal transplant. The clonotype comes from a human donor who received an intestinal transplant. The V and J genes are TRBV30 and TRBJ2-1; 10 bases are shared with TRBD2. The CDR3 bases are TGTGCCAGTAGCGGGAGGAGGGTTTTGACTGAGCAGTTCTTC. It specifies CASSGRRVLTEQFF.